The TCR beta chain under discussion was sequenced for a study of blood T cell repertoires in COVID-19. In the study overall: The samples span acute and convalescent COVID-19 from the United States, Italy and Spain. The cDNA or gDNA used as material had been derived from T cells, B-cell-depleted T cells, or PBMCs.

Assay used: immunoSEQ multiplex PCR; TCRdb lists only in-frame clones, some missing. The sample includes 150,000 to 200,000 clones, more than 85% of them seen just once. Trimming left V 3 bases short and J 2 bases short, with 12 bases between. This CDR3 spans 15 amino acids. CDR1 and CDR2 from the germline V gene are KGHSH and LQKENI. This clone is a singleton in its sample. The sequence was collected from a man aged 40-50 years with active or convalescent COVID-19. The sequenced material came from peripheral blood. The chain has TRBV18 and TRBJ2-3; TRBD2 is a possible D gene (6 bases). For the CDR3, the DNA is TGTGCCAGCTCACCCCTCGGCGGGGACACAGATACGCAGTATTTT. It specifies CASSPLGGDTDTQYF.